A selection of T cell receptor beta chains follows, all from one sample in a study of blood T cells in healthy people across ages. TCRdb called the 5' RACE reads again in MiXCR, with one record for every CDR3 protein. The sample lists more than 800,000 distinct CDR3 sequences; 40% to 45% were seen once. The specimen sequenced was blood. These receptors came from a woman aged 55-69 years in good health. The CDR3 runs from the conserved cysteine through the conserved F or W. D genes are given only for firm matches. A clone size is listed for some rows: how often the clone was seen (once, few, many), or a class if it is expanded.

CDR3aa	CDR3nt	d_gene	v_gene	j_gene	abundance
CASSRAAGELFF	TGCGCCAGCAGCCGGGCCGCCGGGGAGCTGTTTTTT	-	TRBV4-1	TRBJ2-2	-
CASSLDPQGISRNTIYF	TGTGCCAGCAGCTTAGACCCTCAGGGGATATCACGAAACACCATATATTTT	-	TRBV11-2	TRBJ1-3	-
CASSKAGLNRGDEQYF	TGTGCCAGCAGCAAAGCGGGACTCAATCGGGGTGACGAGCAGTACTTC	-	TRBV21-1	TRBJ2-7	few
CCVRAGVNTDTQYF	TGCTGCGTTCGGGCGGGGGTCAACACAGATACGCAGTATTTT	TRBD2	TRBV29-1	TRBJ2-3	-
CASSVRDRVYEQYF	TGTGCCAGCAGCGTACGGGACAGAGTCTACGAGCAGTACTTC	TRBD1	TRBV7-2	TRBJ2-7	few
CASCVESNQETQYF	TGTGCCAGTTGTGTGGAGAGTAACCAAGAGACCCAGTACTTC	-	TRBV6-1	TRBJ2-5	-
CSAHTTGSSNQPQHF	TGCAGTGCTCACACGACAGGCTCGAGCAATCAGCCCCAGCATTTT	-	TRBV20-1	TRBJ1-5	few
CASSPSTSFSYEQYF	TGTGCCAGCAGTCCCTCCACTAGTTTTTCCTACGAGCAGTACTTC	-	TRBV12-3/TRBV12-4	TRBJ2-7	-
CAISLTGGDTGELFF	TGTGCCATCAGTCTGACAGGGGGCGACACCGGGGAGCTGTTTTTT	TRBD1	TRBV10-3	TRBJ2-2	-
CASSLRPLTDTQYF	TGTGCCAGCAGTTTGCGGCCACTCACAGATACGCAGTATTTT	-	TRBV27	TRBJ2-3	few
CASSQAGPDTQYF	TGCGCCAGCAGCCAGGCAGGGCCAGATACGCAGTATTTT	-	TRBV4-1	TRBJ2-3	few
CSAMGLVESITMGIQYF	TGCAGTGCTATGGGACTCGTTGAGTCTATAACAATGGGCATTCAGTACTTC	-	TRBV20-1	TRBJ2-4	few
CASSRGGWAEKLFF	TGTGCCAGCAGCCGAGGCGGGTGGGCTGAAAAACTGTTTTTT	-	TRBV7-9	TRBJ1-4	few
CAISESLGEETQYF	TGTGCCATCAGTGAGTCGCTGGGCGAGGAGACCCAGTACTTC	-	TRBV10-3	TRBJ2-5	-
CASSHSPPSRNEQFF	TGTGCCAGCAGCCACAGCCCGCCTAGCCGCAATGAGCAGTTCTTC	-	TRBV14	TRBJ2-1	few
CASSFASSGNNEQFF	TGTGCCAGCAGCTTCGCATCTAGCGGAAACAATGAGCAGTTCTTC	TRBD2	TRBV7-9	TRBJ2-1	-